The 19 T cell receptor beta chains below were found in one sample sequenced in a study of cytomegalovirus exposure and HLA in healthy donors. 60 Vbeta and 13 Jbeta primers were used in PCR. The data were produced by immunoSEQ multiplex PCR, yet TCRdb's version contains in-frame clones alone and is incomplete. The table lists 93,000 or so clones, around three quarters of them singletons, with 10% to 13% in the top ten. The specimen was PBMCs. Receptor source: a woman younger than 35 in good health and CMV-seropositive.

CDR3 in amino acids: CASSQVIQRGDIDTQYF. CDR3 nucleotides: TGTGCCAGCAGCCAAGTAATCCAGCGGGGGGATATAGATACGCAGTATTTT. V and J are TRBV4-2 and TRBJ2-3; 9 nucleotides match TRBD2. V was clipped by 1 base and J by 5 bases; unmatched bases: 10. This CDR3 comprises 17 residues. Germline-derived CDR1 and CDR2 are LGHNA and YNFKEQ.

This rearrangement joins TRBV2 to TRBJ1-1; weak D call: TRBD1 (5 bases). Germline V gene sequence: CDR1 SNHLY, CDR2 FYNNEI. The CDR3 contains 13 residues. Trimming removed 8 bases from V and 0 bases from J, with 10 bases in between. The CDR3 loop is CASAYRLNTEAFF. The CDR3 DNA reads TGTGCCAGCGCTTACAGGTTGAACACTGAAGCTTTCTTT.

The chain combines TRBV11-2 with TRBJ2-5; D remains ambiguous. Germline CDR1 SGHAT, CDR2 FQNNGV. This CDR3 is built from 14 residues. V was pared by 1 base and J by 1 base, with 7 bases between. CDR3 in amino acids: CASSLVTGQETQYF. CDR3 nucleotide sequence: TGTGCCAGCAGCTTAGTCACGGGCCAAGAGACCCAGTACTTC.

The chain links TRBV4-1 to TRBJ2-5, with D possibly TRBD2 on 5 matching bases. Between the trimmed V and J ends, which lost 3 bases and 2 bases, there was a span of 7 bases. This CDR3 is 13 amino acids long. Germline-derived CDR1 and CDR2 are MGHRA and YSYEKL. This CDR3 is CASSHSGQETQYF. The CDR3 region has the DNA TGCGCCAGCAGCCACTCGGGGCAAGAGACCCAGTACTTC.

The chain links TRBV2 to TRBJ2-7; 9 nucleotides match TRBD1. The V and J ends lost 6 bases and 5 bases, in that order; junction bases with no gene match: 11. From germline, CDR1 is SNHLY and CDR2 FYNNEI. The CDR3 is made up of 15 amino acids. Written as DNA, the CDR3 is TGTGCCAGCAGGGGGGGGACAGGGTCGAACCACGAGCAGTACTTC. This gives the protein CASRGGTGSNHEQYF. Based on the CDR3 plus reference TRBV2 and TRBJ2-7, the full variable domain is EPEVTQTPSHQVTQMGQEVILRCVPISNHLYFYWYRQILGQKVEFLVSFYNNEISEKSEIFDDQFSVERPDGSNFTLKIRSTKLEDSAMYFCASRGGTGSNHEQYFGPGTRLTVT.

This clone was counted a single time. V and J are TRBV9 and TRBJ2-5; TRBD1 aligns across 10 bases. J gave up 4 bases and V 0 bases, and 9 bases lay outside the gene matches. The CDR3 has 17 amino acids. Germline V CDR1 and CDR2: SGDLS, YYNGEE. The CDR3 sequence is CASSVDLGQGSTETQYF. The CDR3 nucleotides are TGTGCCAGCAGCGTAGACTTGGGACAGGGGAGCACAGAGACCCAGTACTTC.

This clone has more than one count but fewer than ten. The chain links TRBV15 to TRBJ1-3, with D unresolved. Trimming removed 4 bases from V and 4 bases from J, with 8 bases in between. Germline V lookup: CDR1 LNHNV, CDR2 YYDKDF (reference sequence). The CDR3 extends over 13 amino acids. CDR3 loop: CATSKTAGNTIYF. For the CDR3, the DNA is TGTGCCACCAGCAAAACAGCAGGAAACACCATATATTTT.

This clone was counted a few times. The chain employs TRBV12-5 and TRBJ2-1, with 10 bases identical to TRBD2. The CDR3 spans 15 residues. Looked up from germline, CDR1 is LGHNT and CDR2 is FRNRAP. Trimming cost V 2 bases and J 7 bases; bases outside gene matches: 5. The CDR3 DNA sequence: TGTGCTAGTGGTTTGTCCAGCGGGAGGGGTAATGAGCAGTTCTTC. It specifies CASGLSSGRGNEQFF.

The chain uses TRBV6-6 and TRBJ2-7, with no clear D. The CDR3 consists of 13 residues. Germline lookup yields CDR1 MNHNY and CDR2 SVGAGI (reference sequence). Deletions cut 4 bases from V and 3 bases from J, with 10 bases between. The CDR3 DNA reads TGTGCCAGCAGTTCGCTAGTGAACTACGAGCAGTACTTC. Its translation: CASSSLVNYEQYF.

The rearrangement uses TRBV7-9 and TRBJ1-4; D is ambiguous. V lost 3 bases to trimming and J lost 7 bases, with 12 bases between them. The CDR3 has 14 amino acids. Germline CDR1 reads SEHNR; CDR2 reads FQNEAQ (reference sequence). CDR3 residues: CASSFAGDSEKLFF. CDR3 DNA sequence: TGTGCCAGCAGCTTCGCCGGGGATAGTGAAAAACTGTTTTTT.

The rearrangement uses TRBV6-5 and TRBJ2-7, with unresolved D. The CDR3 extends over 12 amino acids. Germline loops: CDR1 MNHEY, CDR2 SVGAGI. With 6 bases removed from V and 7 bases from J, the gap between germline ends came to 13 bases. CDR3: CASRTNSVEQYF. DNA for the CDR3: TGTGCCAGCAGGACAAACTCAGTGGAGCAGTACTTC.

This clone was seen more than once but under ten times. V gene TRBV2 combines with J gene TRBJ1-1; TRBD1 agrees at 7 bases. The CDR3 sequence is 13 residues long. The ends lost 4 bases at V and 5 bases at J; junction bases unmatched: 4. Germline loops: CDR1 SNHLY, CDR2 FYNNEI. CDR3 DNA sequence: TGTGCCAGCAGTGTGACAGGGCAAACTGAAGCTTTCTTT. It specifies CASSVTGQTEAFF.

In DNA, the CDR3 is TGTGCCAGCAGTTCGAGCGGGCACAATGAGCAGTTCTTC. Its translation is CASSSSGHNEQFF. V is TRBV11-2 and J is TRBJ2-1, with D possibly matching TRBD2 (6 bases). CDR1 is SGHAT and CDR2 is FQNNGV in the germline V gene. V lost 6 bases and J lost 5, with 11 bases in between. The CDR3 is 13 amino acids.

The chain links TRBV27 to TRBJ2-1; 9 bases match TRBD2. V trimming: 6 bases; J trimming: 7 bases; junction bases outside the gene matches: 13. This CDR3 has 16 amino acids. Germline V gene data show CDR1 as MNHEY and CDR2 as SMNVEV (reference sequence). Here the CDR3 DNA reads TGTGCCAGCAGAGGTCTGTGGCGGGGGGGCCGAAATGAGCAGTTCTTC. This gives the protein CASRGLWRGGRNEQFF.

This sequence joins TRBV5-6 and TRBJ1-2; 9 bases are a match to TRBD1. The V gene end was trimmed by 4 bases and the J gene end by 4 bases; junction bases not matched to a gene: 8. This CDR3 is 15 amino acids long. Germline assignment: CDR1 SGHDT and CDR2 YYEEEE. CDR3 amino acids: CASSGGTGKTYGYTF. The CDR3 region has the DNA TGTGCCAGCAGCGGGGGGACAGGGAAGACCTATGGCTACACCTTC.

Regarding this clone: The same CDR3 also results from other DNA sequences found in this sample. The chain recombines TRBV5-1 with TRBJ2-3; TRBD2 agrees at 9 bases. The V and J ends lost 4 bases and 3 bases, in that order; junction bases with no gene match: 6. The germline V gene encodes CDR1 SGHRS and CDR2 YFSETQ. This CDR3 comprises 15 residues. The CDR3 loop is CASSPGAGGTDTQYF. CDR3 nucleotide sequence: TGCGCCAGCAGCCCAGGAGCGGGGGGAACAGATACGCAGTATTTT.

The chain carries TRBV7-2 and TRBJ2-5; 9 bases are a match to TRBD2. Per the germline V gene, CDR1 is SGHTA and CDR2 is FQGNSA. This CDR3 is 14 amino acids long. Trimming removed 5 bases from V and 3 bases from J; junction bases left unmatched: 4. CDR3 residues: CASSARLAEETQYF. The CDR3 coding sequence is TGTGCCAGCAGCGCACGACTAGCGGAAGAGACCCAGTACTTC.

The J gene is TRBJ1-5, the V gene TRBV7-9; D is unclear. V dropped 3 bases and J dropped 5 bases, with 5 bases sitting between them. Germline values: CDR1 SEHNR, CDR2 FQNEAQ (reference sequence). This CDR3 has 12 amino acids. The CDR3 DNA reads as TGTGCCAGCAGCTTCTCAGATCAGCCCCAGCATTTT. Its protein is CASSFSDQPQHF. Full variable domain (rest looked up from reference TRBV7-9 and TRBJ1-5): DTGVSQNPRHKITKRGQNVTFRCDPISEHNRLYWYRQTLGQGPEFLTYFQNEAQLEKSRLLSDRFSAERPKGSFSTLEIQRTEQGDSAMYLCASSFSDQPQHFGDGTRLSIL.

The chain uses TRBV7-5 and TRBJ1-1; no check of the table's D call, TRBD1, against the DNA was made. TRBV7-5 is labeled a pseudogene. The CDR3 spans 15 residues. CDR3 amino acids: CARSQFPGLGTEAFF. The CDR3 DNA sequence: TGTGCCAGAAGCCAGTTCCCAGGGTTGGGCACTGAAGCTTTCTTT.